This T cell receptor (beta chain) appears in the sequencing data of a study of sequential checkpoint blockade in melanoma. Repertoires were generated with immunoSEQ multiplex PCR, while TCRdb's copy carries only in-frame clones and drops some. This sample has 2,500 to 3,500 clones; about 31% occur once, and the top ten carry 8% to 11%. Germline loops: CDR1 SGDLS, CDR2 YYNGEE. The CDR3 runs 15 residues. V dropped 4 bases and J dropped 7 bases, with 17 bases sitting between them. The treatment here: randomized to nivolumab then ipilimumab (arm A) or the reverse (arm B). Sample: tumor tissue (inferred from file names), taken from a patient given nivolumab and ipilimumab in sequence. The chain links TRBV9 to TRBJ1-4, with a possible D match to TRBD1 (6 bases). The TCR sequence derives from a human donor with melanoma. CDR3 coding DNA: TGTGCCAGCAGCCCGGGACACCGGTGGGGTGAAAAACTGTTTTTT. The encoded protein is CASSPGHRWGEKLFF. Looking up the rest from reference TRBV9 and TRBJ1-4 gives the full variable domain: DSGVTQTPKHLITATGQRVTLRCSPRSGDLSVYWYQQSLDQGLQFLIQYYNGEERAKGNILERFSAQQFPDLHSELNLSSLELGDSALYFCASSPGHRWGEKLFFGSGTQLSVL.